This T cell receptor beta chain was identified in a study of shared clonotypes between healthy human individuals. The data were produced by immunoSEQ multiplex PCR, yet TCRdb's version contains in-frame clones alone and is incomplete. The table includes millions of clones, roughly 96% detected once. The V gene's germline CDR1 is MGHDK and CDR2 SYGVNS. With 7 bases removed from V and 4 bases from J, the gap between germline ends came to 11 bases. This CDR3 contains 13 residues. The sample taken for sequencing was naive CD4+ T cells sorted from blood. The subset denotes: CD45RA+ positively selected. The chain is built from TRBV25-1 and TRBJ1-3; a possible D gene is TRBD1 (6 bases). The TCR comes from a man aged 18 to 29 in good health. The CDR3 here is CASTGTSGNTIYF. CDR3 sequence (DNA): TGTGCCAGCACCGGGACATCCGGAAACACCATATATTTT.